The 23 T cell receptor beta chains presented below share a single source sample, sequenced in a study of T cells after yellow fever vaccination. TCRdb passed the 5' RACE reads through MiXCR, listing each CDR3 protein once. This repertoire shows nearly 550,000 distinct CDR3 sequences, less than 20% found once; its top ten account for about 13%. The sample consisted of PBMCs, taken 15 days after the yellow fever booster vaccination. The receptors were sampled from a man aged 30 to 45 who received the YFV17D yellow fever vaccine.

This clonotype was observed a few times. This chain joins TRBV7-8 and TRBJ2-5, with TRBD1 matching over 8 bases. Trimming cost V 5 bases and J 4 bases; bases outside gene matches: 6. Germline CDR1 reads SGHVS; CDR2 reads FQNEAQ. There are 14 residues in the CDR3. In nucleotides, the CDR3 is TGTGCCAGCAGCCTGGACAGGGATCGAGAGACCCAGTACTTC. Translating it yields CASSLDRDRETQYF.

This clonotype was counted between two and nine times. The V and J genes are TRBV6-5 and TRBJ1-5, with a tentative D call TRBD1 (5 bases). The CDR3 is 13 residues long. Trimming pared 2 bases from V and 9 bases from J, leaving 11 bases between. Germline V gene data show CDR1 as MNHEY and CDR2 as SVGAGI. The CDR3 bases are TGTGCCAGCAGTTACACCAGGGAAGGGCCCCAGCATTTT. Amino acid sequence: CASSYTREGPQHF.

CDR3 nucleotide sequence: TGCAGTGCTAGCTGGCTAGCCAATGAGCAGTTCTTC. Translation: CSASWLANEQFF. The rearrangement joins TRBV20-1 to TRBJ2-1, with D perhaps TRBD2 (5 bases). Trimming cost V 3 bases and J 6 bases, with 9 bases left between them. The CDR3 runs 12 residues. Germline CDR1 is DFQATT and CDR2 is SNEGSKA (reference sequence).

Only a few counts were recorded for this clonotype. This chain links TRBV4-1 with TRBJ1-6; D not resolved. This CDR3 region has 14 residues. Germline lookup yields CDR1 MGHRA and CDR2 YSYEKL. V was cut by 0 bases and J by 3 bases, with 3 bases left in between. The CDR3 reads CASSQDRYNSPLHF. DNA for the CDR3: TGCGCCAGCAGCCAAGATCGCTATAATTCACCCCTCCACTTT.

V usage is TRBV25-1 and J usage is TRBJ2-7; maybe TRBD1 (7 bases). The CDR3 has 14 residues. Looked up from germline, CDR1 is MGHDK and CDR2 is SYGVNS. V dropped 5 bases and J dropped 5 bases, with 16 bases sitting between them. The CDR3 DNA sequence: TGTGCCAGCAGTAGAGCAGGGGGGTCTCACGAGCAGTACTTC. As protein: CASSRAGGSHEQYF.

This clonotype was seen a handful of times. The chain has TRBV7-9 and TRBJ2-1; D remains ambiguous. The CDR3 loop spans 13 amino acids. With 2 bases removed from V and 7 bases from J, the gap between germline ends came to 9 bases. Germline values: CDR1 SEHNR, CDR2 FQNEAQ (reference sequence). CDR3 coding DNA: TGTGCCAGCAGCTTAATCTCAATGAATGAGCAGTTCTTC. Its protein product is CASSLISMNEQFF.

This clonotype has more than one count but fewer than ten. Written as DNA, the CDR3 is TGTGCCAGCAGTTACTACGACAGGGACCTCCACTTT. Amino acid sequence: CASSYYDRDLHF. The V gene is TRBV6-2 or TRBV6-3, the J gene TRBJ1-6; 7 bases map to TRBD1. J was trimmed by 15 bases and V by 1 base; bases with no gene match: 3. Germline V gene lookup returns CDR1 MNHEY and CDR2 SVGEGT. The CDR3 spans 12 residues.

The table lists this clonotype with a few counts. This CDR3 is CASRTHDRKNTGELFF. As DNA, the CDR3 is TGTGCCAGCAGAACCCATGACAGGAAAAACACCGGGGAGCTGTTTTTT. The rearrangement joins TRBV28 to TRBJ2-2, with D perhaps TRBD1 (6 bases). The V gene's germline CDR1 is MDHEN and CDR2 SYDVKM. The CDR3 consists of 16 residues. V lost 6 bases and J 2 bases, leaving 16 bases between the germline ends.

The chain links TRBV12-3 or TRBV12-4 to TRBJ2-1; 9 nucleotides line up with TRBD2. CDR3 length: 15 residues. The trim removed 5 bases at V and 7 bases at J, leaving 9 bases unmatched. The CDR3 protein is CASSVIAGVWNEQFF. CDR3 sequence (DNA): TGTGCCAGCAGTGTCATAGCGGGAGTCTGGAATGAGCAGTTCTTC.

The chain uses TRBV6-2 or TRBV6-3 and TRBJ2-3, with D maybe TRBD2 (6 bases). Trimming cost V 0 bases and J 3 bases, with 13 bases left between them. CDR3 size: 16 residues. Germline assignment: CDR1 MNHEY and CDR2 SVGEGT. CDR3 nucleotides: TGTGCCAGCAGTTACTCGCGGGGTCGGTGGACAGATACGCAGTATTTT. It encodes CASSYSRGRWTDTQYF.

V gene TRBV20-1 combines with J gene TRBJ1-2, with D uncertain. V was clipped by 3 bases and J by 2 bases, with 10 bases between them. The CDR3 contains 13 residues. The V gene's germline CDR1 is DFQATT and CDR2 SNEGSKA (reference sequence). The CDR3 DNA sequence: TGCAGTGCTAGTGATCCCCAAAACTATGGCTACACCTTC. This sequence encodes CSASDPQNYGYTF.

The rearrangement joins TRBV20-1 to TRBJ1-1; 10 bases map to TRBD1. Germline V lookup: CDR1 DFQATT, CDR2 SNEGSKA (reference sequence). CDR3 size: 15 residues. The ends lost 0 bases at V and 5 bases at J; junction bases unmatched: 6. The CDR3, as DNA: TGCAGTGCTAGAGACCCCAAGGGACAGGGGACTGAAGCTTTCTTT. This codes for CSARDPKGQGTEAFF.

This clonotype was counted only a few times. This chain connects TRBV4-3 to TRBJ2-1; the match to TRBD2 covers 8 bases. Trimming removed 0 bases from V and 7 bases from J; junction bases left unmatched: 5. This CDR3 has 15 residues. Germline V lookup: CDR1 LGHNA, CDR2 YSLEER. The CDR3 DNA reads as TGCGCCAGCAGCCAAGATCCCGCGGGAGGAAATGAGCAGTTCTTC. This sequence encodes CASSQDPAGGNEQFF.

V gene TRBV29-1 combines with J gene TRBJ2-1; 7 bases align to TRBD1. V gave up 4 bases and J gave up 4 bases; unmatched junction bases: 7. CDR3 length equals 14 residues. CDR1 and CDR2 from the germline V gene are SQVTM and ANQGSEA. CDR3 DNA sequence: TGCAGCGTTGGTAGGGACAGAAAATACAATGAGCAGTTCTTC. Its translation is CSVGRDRKYNEQFF.

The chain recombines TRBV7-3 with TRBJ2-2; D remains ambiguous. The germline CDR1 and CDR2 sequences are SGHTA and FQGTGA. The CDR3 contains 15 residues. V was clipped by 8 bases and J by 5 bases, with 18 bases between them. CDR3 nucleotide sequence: TGTGCCAGCGCCCTTTGGGAAGGAAAAACCGGGGAGCTGTTTTTT. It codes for CASALWEGKTGELFF.

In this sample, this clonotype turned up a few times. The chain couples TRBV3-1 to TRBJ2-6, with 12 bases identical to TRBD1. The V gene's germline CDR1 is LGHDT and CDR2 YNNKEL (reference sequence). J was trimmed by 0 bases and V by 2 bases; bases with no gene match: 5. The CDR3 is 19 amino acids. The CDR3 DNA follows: TGTGCCAGCAGCCAAACCGGGACAGGGGGCGACTCTGGGGCCAACGTCCTGACTTTC. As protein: CASSQTGTGGDSGANVLTF.

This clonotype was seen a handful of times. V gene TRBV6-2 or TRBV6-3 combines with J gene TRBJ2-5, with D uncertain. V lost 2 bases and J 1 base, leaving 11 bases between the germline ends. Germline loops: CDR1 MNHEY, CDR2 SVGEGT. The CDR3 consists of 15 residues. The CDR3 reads CASSYPPGLQETQYF. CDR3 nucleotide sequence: TGTGCCAGCAGTTACCCCCCGGGTCTCCAAGAGACCCAGTACTTC.

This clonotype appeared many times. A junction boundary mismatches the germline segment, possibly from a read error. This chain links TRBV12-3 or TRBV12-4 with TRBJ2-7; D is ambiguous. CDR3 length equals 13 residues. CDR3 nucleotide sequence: TGTGCCAGCAGCTTAGAAGGCTCCTACGAGCAGTACTTC. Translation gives CASSLEGSYEQYF.

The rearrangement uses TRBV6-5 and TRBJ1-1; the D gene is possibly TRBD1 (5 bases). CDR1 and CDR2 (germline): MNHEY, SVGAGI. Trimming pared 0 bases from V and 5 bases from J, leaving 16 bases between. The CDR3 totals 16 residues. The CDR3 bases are TGTGCCAGCAGTTACTCGAACGATGGGGCGCGGACTGAAGCTTTCTTT. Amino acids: CASSYSNDGARTEAFF.

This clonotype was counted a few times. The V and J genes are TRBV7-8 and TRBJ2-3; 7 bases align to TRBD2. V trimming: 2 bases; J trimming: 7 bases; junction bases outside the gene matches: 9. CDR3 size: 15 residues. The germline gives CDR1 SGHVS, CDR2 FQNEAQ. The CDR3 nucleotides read TGTGCCAGCAGCTTATCTAGCGGATCGGTATATACGCAGTATTTT. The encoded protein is CASSLSSGSVYTQYF.

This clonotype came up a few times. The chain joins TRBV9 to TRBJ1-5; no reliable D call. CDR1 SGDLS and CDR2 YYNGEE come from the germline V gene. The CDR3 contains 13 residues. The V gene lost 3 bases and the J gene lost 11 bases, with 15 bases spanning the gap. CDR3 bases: TGTGCCAGCAGCGCCTCCCCGGAGCTGGCCCAGCATTTT. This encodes CASSASPELAQHF.

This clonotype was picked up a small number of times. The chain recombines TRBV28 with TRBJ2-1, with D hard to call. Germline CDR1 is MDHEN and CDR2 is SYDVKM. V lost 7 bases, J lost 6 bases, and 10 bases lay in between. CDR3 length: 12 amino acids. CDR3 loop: CASNPLSNEQFF. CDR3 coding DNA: TGTGCCAGCAACCCCTTGAGCAATGAGCAGTTCTTC. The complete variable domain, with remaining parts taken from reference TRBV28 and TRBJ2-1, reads DVKVTQSSRYLVKRTGEKVFLECVQDMDHENMFWYRQDPGLGLRLIYFSYDVKMKEKGDIPEGYSVSREKKERFSLILESASTNQTSMYLCASNPLSNEQFFGPGTRLTVL.

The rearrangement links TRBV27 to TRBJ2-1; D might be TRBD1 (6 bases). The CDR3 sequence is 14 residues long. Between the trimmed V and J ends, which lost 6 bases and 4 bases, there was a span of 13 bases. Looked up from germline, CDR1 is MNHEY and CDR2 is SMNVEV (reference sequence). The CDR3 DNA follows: TGTGCCAGCAGACTCGGGACACCGTACAATGAGCAGTTCTTC. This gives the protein CASRLGTPYNEQFF.